The 28 T cell receptor beta chains in this list originate from one sample, sequenced in a study of beta chain features in type 1 diabetes. The entirety of the isolated RNA underwent reverse transcription, so expressed TCRB transcripts were sequenced. Clones were read by immunoSEQ multiplex PCR, and TCRdb kept only the in-frame ones, dropping some. The sample has roughly 350,000 clones; 9.5% to 11% are singletons. The specimen sequenced was naive CD4+ T cells from blood. These receptors were taken from a woman aged 25 to 39 in good health.

This chain links TRBV5-8 with TRBJ2-1; TRBD2 matches 8 bases. Germline V gives CDR1 SGHTS, CDR2 YDEGEE. Unmatched junction bases numbered 7, after V lost 5 bases and J lost 6 bases. This CDR3 spans 14 amino acids. The CDR3: CASRVGLALNEQFF. As DNA, the CDR3 is TGTGCCAGCAGGGTAGGACTAGCTCTCAATGAGCAGTTCTTC.

The rearrangement joins TRBV7-9 to TRBJ2-4; D might be TRBD1 (5 bases). The CDR3 sequence is 17 residues long. The germline V gene has CDR1 SEHNR and CDR2 FQNEAQ (reference sequence). V was pared by 4 bases and J by 0 bases, with 16 bases between. CDR3 DNA sequence: TGTGCCAGCAGCTCCCCAGGGTTACCCCTAGCCAAAAACATTCAGTACTTC. This translates into CASSSPGLPLAKNIQYF.

This clone was recorded a few times. The CDR3: CASSTRQSLNTGELFF. In DNA, the CDR3 is TGTGCCAGCAGCACAAGACAGTCTCTGAACACCGGGGAGCTGTTTTTT. The chain carries TRBV7-2 and TRBJ2-2; D is possibly TRBD1 (5 bases). Per germline, CDR1 SGHTA and CDR2 FQGNSA. The ends were cut back, 5 bases at V and 1 base at J, with 14 bases in the middle. The CDR3 covers 16 residues.

The CDR3 protein is CASSEGQETQYF. CDR3 bases: TGTGCCAGCAGCGAGGGACAAGAGACCCAGTACTTC. This chain links TRBV7-9 with TRBJ2-5; weak D call: TRBD2 (5 bases). The V end was cut by 5 bases, the J end by 2 bases, with 6 bases between. The CDR3 is 12 residues long. Germline values: CDR1 SEHNR, CDR2 FQNEAQ (reference sequence).

This clone was detected a few times. The chain uses TRBV28 and TRBJ1-5; 9 positions agree with TRBD1. CDR3 length: 15 amino acids. Looked up from germline, CDR1 is MDHEN and CDR2 is SYDVKM. Trimming removed 5 bases from V and 4 bases from J; junction bases left unmatched: 6. The CDR3 DNA reads as TGTGCCAGCAGTGCACCGGGACAGGGTAATCAGCCCCAGCATTTT. Translation: CASSAPGQGNQPQHF.

This clone was seen a handful of times. The chain carries TRBV5-4 and TRBJ2-1, with a weak D call TRBD1 (5 bases). This CDR3 spans 13 amino acids. The V gene's germline CDR1 is SGHNT and CDR2 YYREEE (reference sequence). Trimming took off 1 base at V and 8 bases at J, with 10 bases between the two ends. CDR3 coding DNA: TGTGCCAGCAGCTTGAGGCAGGGATATGAGCAGTTCTTC. Translated, it gives CASSLRQGYEQFF.

As regards this clone: Relative to the germline gene, one junction end is altered; a read error may explain this. This sample includes further DNA sequences coding for the same CDR3. J is TRBJ2-1 and V is TRBV29-1, with 8 bases lining up with TRBD2. Per the germline V gene, CDR1 is SQVTM and CDR2 is ANQGSEA. The CDR3 is made up of 14 amino acids. The CDR3 loop is CSGETSGSYNEQFF. The CDR3 DNA sequence: TGCAGCGGTGAAACTAGCGGCTCCTACAATGAGCAGTTCTTC.

The CDR3 reads CASSFYGLAGEQYF. DNA of the CDR3: TGTGCCAGCAGTTTCTATGGACTAGCGGGCGAGCAGTACTTC. The chain recombines TRBV28 with TRBJ2-7; 11 bases line up with TRBD2. CDR3 length: 14 residues. J gave up 6 bases and V 3 bases, and 4 bases lay outside the gene matches. CDR1 is MDHEN, CDR2 SYDVKM, per germline.

The CDR3 DNA is TGTGCCAGCAGCGATCGGCACGCGGGACTAGCGGGAGAAGGAACGGCCGGGGAGCTGTTTTTT. It codes for CASSDRHAGLAGEGTAGELFF. The chain recombines TRBV9 with TRBJ2-2; TRBD2 matches at 14 bases. Unmatched junction bases numbered 19, after V lost 3 bases and J lost 6 bases. CDR1 SGDLS and CDR2 YYNGEE come from the germline V gene. The CDR3 runs to 21 residues.

This clone was counted only a few times. The chain uses TRBV9 and TRBJ2-4; D is unclear. The germline V and J ends were trimmed by 0 bases and 0 bases, with 13 bases remaining between them. CDR1 and CDR2 (germline): SGDLS, YYNGEE. The CDR3 has 17 amino acids. CDR3 nucleotide sequence: TGTGCCAGCAGCGTAGTGTCGCGGCAGCTAGCCAAAAACATTCAGTACTTC. It yields the protein CASSVVSRQLAKNIQYF.

The chain combines TRBV5-1 with TRBJ2-5, with D perhaps matching TRBD1 (6 bases). This CDR3 has 14 amino acids. The germline V gene encodes CDR1 SGHRS and CDR2 YFSETQ. V was pared by 1 base and J by 5 bases, with 12 bases between. Here the CDR3 reads CASSLTGNGETQYF. The CDR3 nucleotides are TGCGCCAGCAGCTTGACAGGGAATGGGGAGACCCAGTACTTC.

This clone was seen more than once but under ten times. V gene TRBV4-3 combines with J gene TRBJ2-4, with D tentatively TRBD2 (6 bases). Germline CDR1 LGHNA, CDR2 YSLEER. V was clipped by 2 bases and J by 7 bases, with 12 bases between them. This CDR3 spans 14 amino acids. CDR3 nucleotides: TGCGCCAGCAGCCAAAACCCCCGGGGGAACATTCAGTACTTC. This gives the protein CASSQNPRGNIQYF.

The gene calls are TRBV10-3 and TRBJ2-7; no reliable D call. V lost 4 bases, J lost 3 bases, and 10 bases lay in between. The germline CDR1 and CDR2 sequences are ENHRY and SYGVKD. The CDR3 covers 13 residues. CDR3 residues: CAISGHTDYEQYF. CDR3 coding DNA: TGTGCCATCAGTGGACACACGGACTACGAGCAGTACTTC.

The rearrangement uses TRBV28 and TRBJ2-7; D may be TRBD1 (6 bases). CDR3 length equals 14 residues. Germline V gene sequence: CDR1 MDHEN, CDR2 SYDVKM. Trimming stripped 5 bases from V and 6 bases from J, with 17 bases between. The CDR3 spells CASSPEGGNSEQYF. CDR3 DNA: TGTGCCAGCAGTCCCGAAGGGGGTAACTCCGAGCAGTACTTC.

This clone was seen a handful of times. The chain carries TRBV29-1 and TRBJ1-1, with 9 bases matching TRBD1. V dropped 7 bases and J dropped 0; count of bases not matched to a gene: 3. The germline V gene has CDR1 SQVTM and CDR2 ANQGSEA. The CDR3 sequence is 13 residues long. CDR3 protein: CSGGTGMNTEAFF. In DNA form, the CDR3 reads TGCAGCGGGGGGACAGGGATGAACACTGAAGCTTTCTTT. Supplemented by reference TRBV29-1 and TRBJ1-1, the full variable domain reads SAVISQKPSRDICQRGTSLTIQCQVDSQVTMMFWYRQQPGQSLTLIATANQGSEATYESGFVIDKFPISRPNLTFSTLTVSNMSPEDSSIYLCSGGTGMNTEAFFGQGTRLTVV.

The chain is built from TRBV19 and TRBJ2-7, with D perhaps TRBD1 (6 bases). CDR1 LNHDA and CDR2 SQIVND come from the germline V gene (reference sequence). CDR3 size: 13 residues. Trimming cost V 8 bases and J 2 bases, with 13 bases left between them. The CDR3: CASSTGTTYEQYF. The CDR3 nucleotides read TGTGCCAGTTCCACCGGGACAACCTACGAGCAGTACTTC.

This rearrangement joins TRBV7-6 to TRBJ2-5; TRBD1 aligns across 9 bases. Trimming removed 2 bases from V and 5 bases from J; junction bases left unmatched: 9. CDR3 length: 16 residues. Looked up from germline, CDR1 is SGHVS and CDR2 is FNYEAQ. The CDR3: CASSLLRTGVAETQYF. The CDR3 bases are TGTGCCAGCAGCTTACTTAGGACAGGGGTTGCGGAGACCCAGTACTTC.

This clone was picked up a small number of times. The chain joins TRBV5-1 to TRBJ2-7; TRBD2 matches 13 bases. The germline V gene encodes CDR1 SGHRS and CDR2 YFSETQ. J gave up 6 bases and V 4 bases, and 7 bases lay outside the gene matches. The CDR3 consists of 15 residues. For the CDR3, the DNA is TGCGCCAGCAGCCCTGGGACTAGCGGGATGGCCGAGCAGTACTTC. It encodes CASSPGTSGMAEQYF.

Of note for this clone: At the DNA level, this CDR3 is encoded by other sequences in the same sample as well. The rearrangement uses TRBV9 and TRBJ2-3, with TRBD2 matching over 8 bases. The CDR3 totals 17 residues. Germline lookup yields CDR1 SGDLS and CDR2 YYNGEE. V shed 0 bases and J 0 bases; nucleotides not matched to a gene: 6. The CDR3: CASSVVGSGTSTDTQYF. The CDR3, as DNA: TGTGCCAGCAGCGTAGTGGGTAGCGGGACTAGCACAGATACGCAGTATTTT.

The genes are TRBV2 and TRBJ2-5, with D maybe TRBD2 (5 bases). The CDR3 contains 12 residues. V lost 6 bases, J lost 4 bases, and 9 bases lay in between. The germline CDR1 and CDR2 sequences are SNHLY and FYNNEI. The CDR3 loop is CASRLAGETQYF. The DNA for the CDR3 is TGTGCCAGCAGGCTAGCTGGAGAGACCCAGTACTTC. Full variable domain (rest looked up from reference TRBV2 and TRBJ2-5): EPEVTQTPSHQVTQMGQEVILRCVPISNHLYFYWYRQILGQKVEFLVSFYNNEISEKSEIFDDQFSVERPDGSNFTLKIRSTKLEDSAMYFCASRLAGETQYFGPGTRLLVL.

This chain uses TRBV28 with TRBJ2-5; weak D call: TRBD2 (6 bases). The CDR3 sequence is 12 residues long. Trimming cost V 9 bases and J 3 bases, with 11 bases left between them. Germline loops: CDR1 MDHEN, CDR2 SYDVKM. Here the CDR3 DNA reads TGTGCCAGTGCGGGAATTGAAGAGACCCAGTACTTC. Its protein product is CASAGIEETQYF.

This chain connects TRBV6-1 to TRBJ1-5, with D possibly matching TRBD1 (6 bases). The CDR3 loop spans 15 amino acids. V lost 6 bases to trimming and J lost 2 bases, with 14 bases between them. CDR1 is MNHNS, CDR2 SASEGT, per germline. The CDR3 coding sequence is TGTGCCAGCAGGGCAGGGGTTGTCGGCAATCAGCCCCAGCATTTT. The encoded protein is CASRAGVVGNQPQHF.

The CDR3 DNA is TGTGCCAGCAGTTTAGGGGCAGGGCGCTACGAGCAGTACTTC. This encodes CASSLGAGRYEQYF. The chain joins TRBV28 to TRBJ2-7; TRBD1 is a possible D gene (5 bases). The ends were cut back, 2 bases at V and 3 bases at J, with 11 bases in the middle. The germline CDR1 and CDR2 sequences are MDHEN and SYDVKM. The CDR3 is 14 amino acids.

CDR3 residues: CASSSRGLAGGNEQFF. Written as DNA, the CDR3 is TGTGCCAGTAGTTCCCGGGGACTAGCGGGAGGCAATGAGCAGTTCTTC. The rearrangement uses TRBV19 and TRBJ2-1; 15 bases line up with TRBD2. Germline CDR1 is LNHDA and CDR2 is SQIVND (reference sequence). CDR3 length equals 16 residues. Trimming cost V 5 bases and J 6 bases; bases outside gene matches: 5.

This chain joins TRBV29-1 and TRBJ2-7; 8 bases fit TRBD1. The CDR3 is made up of 14 amino acids. Unmatched junction bases numbered 7, after V lost 4 bases and J lost 2 bases. Per the germline V gene, CDR1 is SQVTM and CDR2 is ANQGSEA. The CDR3 loop is CSVGKDRAPYEQYF. CDR3 nucleotide sequence: TGCAGCGTTGGAAAGGACAGGGCGCCCTACGAGCAGTACTTC.

This clone has a handful of counts. The chain has TRBV28 and TRBJ1-2; D is unclear. CDR1 MDHEN and CDR2 SYDVKM come from the germline V gene. V lost 7 bases to trimming and J lost 4 bases, with 13 bases between them. CDR3 length: 13 amino acids. CDR3: CASTESTSYGYTF. DNA of the CDR3: TGTGCCAGCACCGAGAGCACGAGCTATGGCTACACCTTC.

The sample holds a few counts of this clone. The rearrangement joins TRBV4-2 to TRBJ1-3; 7 bases agree with TRBD1. This CDR3 is built from 16 residues. With V trimmed by 2 bases and J by 4 bases, 8 bases remained unmatched. CDR1 and CDR2 from the germline V gene are LGHNA and YNFKEQ. The CDR3 spells CASSQKTTGVGNTIYF. The DNA of the CDR3 is TGTGCCAGCAGCCAAAAGACAACAGGGGTCGGAAACACCATATATTTT.

The rearrangement links TRBV28 to TRBJ2-4, with 9 bases aligning to TRBD1. CDR1 and CDR2 (germline): MDHEN, SYDVKM. The length of the CDR3 is 14 residues. J gave up 7 bases and V 4 bases, and 5 bases lay outside the gene matches. In DNA form, the CDR3 reads TGTGCCAGCAGTTCCGCCGGGACAGGGAACATTCAGTACTTC. Translated, it gives CASSSAGTGNIQYF.